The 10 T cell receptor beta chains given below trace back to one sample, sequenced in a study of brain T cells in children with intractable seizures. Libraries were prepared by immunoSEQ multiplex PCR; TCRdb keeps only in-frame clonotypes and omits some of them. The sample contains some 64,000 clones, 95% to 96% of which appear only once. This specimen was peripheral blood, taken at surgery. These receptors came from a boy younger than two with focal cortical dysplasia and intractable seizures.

Written as DNA, the CDR3 is TGTGCCACAGGGGGCGTCGATACGCAGTATTTT. It yields the protein CATGGVDTQYF. The V gene is TRBV24-1, the J gene TRBJ2-3, with TRBD1 identical over 7 bases. Trimming took 10 bases from V and 6 from J; bases not matched to a gene: 3. The CDR3 sequence is 11 residues long. CDR1 is KGHDR, CDR2 SFDVKD, per germline.

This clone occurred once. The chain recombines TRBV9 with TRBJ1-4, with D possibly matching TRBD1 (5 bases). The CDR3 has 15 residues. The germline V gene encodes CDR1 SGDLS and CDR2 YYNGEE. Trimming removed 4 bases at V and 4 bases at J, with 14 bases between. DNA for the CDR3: TGTGCCAGCAGCTTCTCGGGGGTTGGTAATGAAAAACTGTTTTTT. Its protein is CASSFSGVGNEKLFF. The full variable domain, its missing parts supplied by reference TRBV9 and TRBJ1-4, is DSGVTQTPKHLITATGQRVTLRCSPRSGDLSVYWYQQSLDQGLQFLIQYYNGEERAKGNILERFSAQQFPDLHSELNLSSLELGDSALYFCASSFSGVGNEKLFFGSGTQLSVL.

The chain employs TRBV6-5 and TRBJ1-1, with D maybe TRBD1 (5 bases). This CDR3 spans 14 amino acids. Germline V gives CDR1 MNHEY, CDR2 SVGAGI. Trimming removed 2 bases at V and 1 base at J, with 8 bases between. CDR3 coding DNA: TGTGCCAGCAGTTACGGGGCGGCGAACACTGAAGCTTTCTTT. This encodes CASSYGAANTEAFF.

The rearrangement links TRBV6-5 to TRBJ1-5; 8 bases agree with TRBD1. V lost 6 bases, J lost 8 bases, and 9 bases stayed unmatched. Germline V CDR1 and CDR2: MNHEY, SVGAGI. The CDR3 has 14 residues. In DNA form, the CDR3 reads TGTGCCAGCAGCAAGACAGGGGTGAAGGAGCCCCAGCATTTT. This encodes CASSKTGVKEPQHF.

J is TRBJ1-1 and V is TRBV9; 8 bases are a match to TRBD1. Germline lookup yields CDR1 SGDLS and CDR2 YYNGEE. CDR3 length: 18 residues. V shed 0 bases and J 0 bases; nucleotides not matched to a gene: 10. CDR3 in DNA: TGTGCCAGCAGCGTAGACGGGGACAGGATCAGGATGAACACTGAAGCTTTCTTT. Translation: CASSVDGDRIRMNTEAFF.

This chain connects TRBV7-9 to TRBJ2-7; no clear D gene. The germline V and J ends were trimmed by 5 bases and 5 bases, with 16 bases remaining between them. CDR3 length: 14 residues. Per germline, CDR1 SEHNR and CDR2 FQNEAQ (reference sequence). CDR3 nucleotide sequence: TGTGCCAGCAGCCCCCCCCCGGGTGAGGACGAGCAGTACTTC. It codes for CASSPPPGEDEQYF.

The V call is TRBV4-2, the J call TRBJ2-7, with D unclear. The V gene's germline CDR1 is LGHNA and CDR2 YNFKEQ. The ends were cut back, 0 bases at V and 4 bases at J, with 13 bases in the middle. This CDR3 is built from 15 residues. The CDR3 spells CASSQDSAVGYEQYF. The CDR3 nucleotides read TGTGCCAGCAGCCAAGATTCCGCGGTCGGGTACGAGCAGTACTTC.

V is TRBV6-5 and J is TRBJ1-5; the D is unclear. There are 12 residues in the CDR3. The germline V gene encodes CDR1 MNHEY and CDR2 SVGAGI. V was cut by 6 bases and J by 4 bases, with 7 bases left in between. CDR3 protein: CASRGINQPQHF. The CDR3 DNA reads TGTGCCAGCAGAGGGATTAATCAGCCCCAGCATTTT.

CDR3 amino acids: CASSELGANYGYTF. In DNA, the CDR3 is TGTGCCAGCAGTGAACTTGGTGCTAACTATGGCTACACCTTC. The chain has TRBV6-1 and TRBJ1-2; no firm D call. The CDR3 has 14 residues. Trimming shortened V by 2 bases and J by 0 bases, and 7 bases separated the two germline ends. CDR1 and CDR2 from the germline V gene are MNHNS and SASEGT.

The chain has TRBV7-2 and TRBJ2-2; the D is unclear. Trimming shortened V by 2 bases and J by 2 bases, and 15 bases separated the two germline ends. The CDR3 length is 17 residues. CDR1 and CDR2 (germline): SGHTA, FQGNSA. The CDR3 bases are TGTGCCAGCAGCTTATATTTGGAATCGCTTAACACCGGGGAGCTGTTTTTT. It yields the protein CASSLYLESLNTGELFF.